What follows are 29 T cell receptor beta chains derived from one specimen sequenced in a study of PD-1 blockade in classical Hodgkin lymphoma. The repertoire was sequenced with immunoSEQ multiplex PCR; TCRdb's copy has only in-frame clones and lacks some. Here the sample spans about 45,000 clones, under 75% being singletons. No patient escaped relapse after autologous stem cell transplantation, and brentuximab vedotin exposure varied. Sequencing used peripheral blood mononuclear cells (PBMCs), obtained before the second cycle of nivolumab. The receptor source for this set is a human donor with classical Hodgkin lymphoma.

The V and J genes are TRBV2 and TRBJ2-3; 9 bases match TRBD2. This CDR3 spans 17 amino acids. J lost 0 bases, V lost 6 bases, and 10 bases had no gene match. Germline-derived CDR1 and CDR2 are SNHLY and FYNNEI. This CDR3 reads CASSPGGRASSTDTQYF. CDR3 in DNA: TGTGCCAGCAGCCCTGGCGGGAGGGCCTCTAGCACAGATACGCAGTATTTT.

The chain recombines TRBV5-1 with TRBJ1-5; 11 nucleotides align to TRBD1. The CDR3 is 14 amino acids. Germline CDR1 is SGHRS and CDR2 is YFSETQ. After removal of 3 bases from V and 8 bases from J, the junction contained 4 bases not matched to a gene. In DNA, the CDR3 is TGCGCCAGCAGCTCGGGGACAGGGGGTGAGCCCCAGCATTTT. The encoded protein is CASSSGTGGEPQHF.

The V call is TRBV27, the J call TRBJ2-2; 13 positions match TRBD2. The CDR3 is 15 amino acids. Germline trimming cut 6 bases from V and 5 bases from J; bases unmatched to any gene: 3. Germline V CDR1 and CDR2: MNHEY, SMNVEV (reference sequence). The CDR3 DNA is TGTGCCAGCAGATGGACTAGCGGGAGTACCGGGGAGCTGTTTTTT. Translation: CASRWTSGSTGELFF.

In this sample, this clone turned up a few times. At one end the junction does not follow the germline gene, possibly because of a read error. The chain carries TRBV19 and TRBJ2-5, with 7 bases fitting TRBD2. CDR1 and CDR2 (germline): LNHDA, SQIVND (reference sequence). CDR3 length: 13 residues. CDR3 amino acids: CASMGGRPPAPDF. CDR3 nucleotides: TGTGCCAGTATGGGGGGGAGACCTCCCGCGCCGGACTTC.

This clone showed up just a few times. The V gene is TRBV29-1, the J gene TRBJ2-1, with TRBD2 as a possible D gene (7 bases). The CDR3 covers 13 residues. Germline-derived CDR1 and CDR2 are SQVTM and ANQGSEA. With 6 bases removed from V and 4 bases from J, the gap between germline ends came to 13 bases. CDR3 coding DNA: TGCAGCGTAAGCGGGGACACTTACAATGAGCAGTTCTTC. It yields the protein CSVSGDTYNEQFF.

The chain links TRBV21-1 to TRBJ2-7. TRBV21-1 is a listed pseudogene. There are 17 residues in the CDR3. The CDR3: CASSKSEGSPFSYEQYF. The CDR3 DNA is TGTGCCAGCAGCAAATCCGAGGGGTCACCTTTCTCCTACGAGCAGTACTTC.

This chain connects TRBV5-1 to TRBJ2-7; the match to TRBD1 covers 10 bases. CDR3 size: 16 residues. V was pared by 3 bases and J by 2 bases, with 8 bases of the junction left unmatched. Per the germline V gene, CDR1 is SGHRS and CDR2 is YFSETQ. This chain's CDR3 is CASSSIGQGVAYEQYF. In nucleotides, the CDR3 is TGCGCCAGCAGCTCTATCGGACAGGGGGTGGCCTACGAGCAGTACTTC.

The chain links TRBV7-7 to TRBJ2-2; possible D gene TRBD2, 6 bases. Trimming stripped 11 bases from V and 7 bases from J, with 17 bases between. CDR1 is SSHAT and CDR2 is FNYEAQ in the germline V gene (reference sequence). This CDR3 is built from 13 residues. The CDR3 DNA is TGTGCCGGGGGGACCGCGGGGAACGGGGAGCTGTTTTTT. Translating it yields CAGGTAGNGELFF.

With respect to this clone: The sample carries other DNA sequences with the same CDR3. The chain has TRBV5-1 and TRBJ1-2; no clear D. The CDR3 extends over 13 amino acids. V was pared by 0 bases and J by 5 bases, with 8 bases between. Germline values: CDR1 SGHRS, CDR2 YFSETQ. The CDR3 spells CASSLGQLYGYTF. CDR3 in DNA: TGCGCCAGCAGCTTGGGGCAGCTATATGGCTACACCTTC.

The chain recombines TRBV23-1 with TRBJ2-7; TRBD1 matches 7 bases. TRBV23-1 is known as an ORF, though its function is uncertain. The CDR3 length is 16 residues. Trimming at V came to 2 bases and at J to 5 bases, leaving 12 bases not matched to a gene. The CDR3 spells CASSQPPGGSSHEQYF. The CDR3 DNA is TGCGCCAGCAGTCAACCACCAGGGGGATCTTCCCACGAGCAGTACTTC.

This rearrangement joins TRBV6-5 to TRBJ1-1; D gene unclear. Germline V lookup: CDR1 MNHEY, CDR2 SVGAGI. V lost 7 bases, J lost 3 bases, and 15 bases lay in between. The CDR3 sequence is 14 residues long. CDR3 sequence: CASKFAGGHTEAFF. Written as DNA, the CDR3 is TGTGCCAGCAAGTTCGCCGGCGGTCACACTGAAGCTTTCTTT.

This clone was counted once. The CDR3 DNA reads as TGTGCCAGCAGCCTTGACAGGAACACAGATACGCAGTATTTT. Translating it yields CASSLDRNTDTQYF. This chain uses TRBV7-3 with TRBJ2-3; perhaps TRBD1 as D (6 bases). There are 14 residues in the CDR3. CDR1 and CDR2 from the germline V gene are SGHTA and FQGTGA. V was trimmed by 5 bases and J by 2 bases, leaving 11 bases between them.

The chain uses TRBV30 and TRBJ1-1; D not resolved. Trimming cost V 3 bases and J 1 base, with 12 bases left between them. CDR3 length: 14 residues. Per germline, CDR1 GTSNPN and CDR2 SVGIG (reference sequence). CDR3 region: CAWSPGVQNTEAFF. The CDR3 DNA reads TGTGCCTGGAGCCCCGGGGTACAGAACACTGAAGCTTTCTTT.

The CDR3: CASSEMATGGGETQYF. Written as DNA, the CDR3 is TGTGCCAGCAGTGAAATGGCCACAGGGGGAGGGGAGACCCAGTACTTC. This chain joins TRBV25-1 and TRBJ2-5; D might be TRBD1 (8 bases). The length of the CDR3 is 16 residues. V gave up 2 bases and J gave up 5 bases, with 18 bases separating them. CDR1 MGHDK and CDR2 SYGVNS come from the germline V gene.

This clone was observed a single time. Other DNA sequences within the sample encode an identical CDR3. The chain couples TRBV9 to TRBJ2-1; 10 bases are a match to TRBD2. With 3 bases clipped from V and 7 bases from J, the junction kept 4 bases outside the gene matches. Germline V CDR1 and CDR2: SGDLS, YYNGEE. This CDR3 comprises 14 residues. CDR3 DNA: TGTGCCAGCAGCGAAACTAGCGGGGTGAATGAGCAGTTCTTC. Its protein is CASSETSGVNEQFF.

The chain combines TRBV9 with TRBJ2-5, with 9 positions matching TRBD1. Germline CDR1 SGDLS, CDR2 YYNGEE. The trim removed 0 bases at V and 5 bases at J, leaving 8 bases unmatched. This CDR3 spans 16 amino acids. The CDR3 DNA is TGTGCCAGCAGCGTAGAGGGGACAGGGTTGGGCGAGACCCAGTACTTC. Translation gives CASSVEGTGLGETQYF.

This clone showed up just once. This chain joins TRBV29-1 and TRBJ1-3; 9 positions match TRBD1. CDR1 is SQVTM, CDR2 ANQGSEA, per germline. The CDR3 is 17 amino acids. The trim removed 0 bases at V and 4 bases at J, leaving 10 bases unmatched. CDR3 region: CSVEDGSTGGSGNTIYF. In DNA form, the CDR3 reads TGCAGCGTTGAAGATGGGTCCACAGGGGGCTCCGGAAACACCATATATTTT.

This clone was observed a single time. V gene TRBV5-5 combines with J gene TRBJ1-1, with a possible D match to TRBD1 (5 bases). The ends were cut back, 4 bases at V and 1 base at J, with 11 bases in the middle. The CDR3 is 14 residues long. Germline loops: CDR1 SGHKS, CDR2 YYEKEE (reference sequence). CDR3 sequence reads: CASSRVGGNTEAFF. In nucleotides, the CDR3 is TGTGCCAGCAGCCGGGTGGGGGGGAACACTGAAGCTTTCTTT.

In this sample, this clone turned up many times. Here the CDR3 DNA reads TGCGCCAGCAGCTCGGCTTCCTCCTCCTACGAGCAGTACTTC. Translation: CASSSASSSYEQYF. V gene TRBV5-1 combines with J gene TRBJ2-7, with D unclear. V was trimmed by 3 bases and J by 0 bases, leaving 10 bases between them. CDR3 length: 14 amino acids. The germline V gene encodes CDR1 SGHRS and CDR2 YFSETQ.

This rearrangement joins TRBV6-1 to TRBJ2-7, with a possible D match to TRBD1 (5 bases). The CDR3 has 16 amino acids. Trimming cost V 2 bases and J 3 bases, with 17 bases left between them. Germline CDR1 reads MNHNS; CDR2 reads SASEGT. For the CDR3, the DNA is TGTGCCAGCAGTGAACCAAGGGGTCAAACTCTCTACGAGCAGTACTTC. Translating gives CASSEPRGQTLYEQYF.

This clone was detected once. J is TRBJ2-5 and V is TRBV5-6; the D gene is possibly TRBD1 (6 bases). Trimming removed 4 bases from V and 1 base from J, with 14 bases in between. The germline V gene encodes CDR1 SGHDT and CDR2 YYEEEE. CDR3 size: 15 residues. The CDR3 nucleotides are TGTGCCAGCAGCCCCGGAGAGGGGGTCCAAGAGACCCAGTACTTC. This codes for CASSPGEGVQETQYF.

CDR3: CASSLVPGTGAEKLFF. In DNA form, the CDR3 reads TGTGCCAGCAGCTTGGTACCCGGGACAGGGGCTGAAAAACTGTTTTTT. The V call is TRBV5-4, the J call TRBJ1-4, with 10 bases that match TRBD1. V was pared by 0 bases and J by 7 bases, with 6 bases of the junction left unmatched. The germline V gene has CDR1 SGHNT and CDR2 YYREEE (reference sequence). This CDR3 contains 16 residues.

This chain joins TRBV9 and TRBJ2-5; TRBD2 agrees at 10 bases. The V gene end was trimmed by 0 bases and the J gene end by 5 bases; junction bases not matched to a gene: 7. CDR1 is SGDLS and CDR2 is YYNGEE in the germline V gene. The CDR3 is 16 amino acids. CDR3 coding DNA: TGTGCCAGCAGCGTAGAAGCGGGGGGGCCCTGGGAGACCCAGTACTTC. Translating it yields CASSVEAGGPWETQYF. The variable domain in full, with the rest retrieved from reference TRBV9 and TRBJ2-5, is DSGVTQTPKHLITATGQRVTLRCSPRSGDLSVYWYQQSLDQGLQFLIQYYNGEERAKGNILERFSAQQFPDLHSELNLSSLELGDSALYFCASSVEAGGPWETQYFGPGTRLLVL.

The rearrangement links TRBV9 to TRBJ2-1; the D is unclear. V lost 0 bases and J 5 bases, leaving 6 bases between the germline ends. CDR3 length: 13 residues. The germline gives CDR1 SGDLS, CDR2 YYNGEE. The CDR3 reads CASSVGPDNEQFF. CDR3 in DNA: TGTGCCAGCAGCGTAGGGCCCGACAATGAGCAGTTCTTC.

This clone is medium-sized in the sample. V is TRBV2 and J is TRBJ1-1, with 10 positions matching TRBD1. This CDR3 has 18 amino acids. Germline V gives CDR1 SNHLY, CDR2 FYNNEI. V dropped 4 bases and J dropped 1; count of bases not matched to a gene: 12. CDR3 loop: CASSGTRGTGARNTEAFF. In DNA form, the CDR3 reads TGTGCCAGCAGTGGGACTCGCGGGACAGGGGCCAGGAACACTGAAGCTTTCTTT.

This clone has only one observation. This rearrangement joins TRBV10-3 to TRBJ2-1; no definite D call. The CDR3 runs to 14 residues. Germline-derived CDR1 and CDR2 are ENHRY and SYGVKD. V was cut by 0 bases and J by 14 bases, with 17 bases left in between. The CDR3 DNA reads TGTGCCATCAGTGAGTCGTCAATCCGAGGTGGGGAGTTCTTC. Translating it yields CAISESSIRGGEFF.

The chain couples TRBV11-2 to TRBJ1-2, with D uncertain. This CDR3 is 15 amino acids long. V lost 0 bases, J lost 1 base, and 9 bases lay in between. Per germline, CDR1 SGHAT and CDR2 FQNNGV. CDR3 bases: TGTGCCAGCAGCTTAGACGGGTTTCTTAACTATGGCTACACCTTC. It specifies CASSLDGFLNYGYTF.

The chain couples TRBV6-5 to TRBJ2-1; D tentatively reads TRBD1 or TRBD2 (5 bases each). CDR1 and CDR2 (germline): MNHEY, SVGAGI. The CDR3 has 14 amino acids. Trimming removed 2 bases from V and 6 bases from J, with 11 bases in between. CDR3 nucleotide sequence: TGTGCCAGCAGTTACCCGGGACGGGTCAATGAGCAGTTCTTC. Protein: CASSYPGRVNEQFF.

The gene calls are TRBV15 and TRBJ1-6; D remains ambiguous. This CDR3 has 14 amino acids. V was trimmed by 1 base and J by 7 bases, leaving 8 bases between them. In germline, CDR1 is LNHNV, CDR2 YYDKDF (reference sequence). In nucleotides, the CDR3 is TGTGCCACCAGCAGAGTTGGGTTGAATTCACCCCTCCACTTT. Translating gives CATSRVGLNSPLHF. Using reference TRBV15 and TRBJ1-6 for the parts outside the CDR3, the full variable domain is DAMVIQNPRYQVTQFGKPVTLSCSQTLNHNVMYWYQQKSSQAPKLLFHYYDKDFNNEADTPDNFQSRRPNTSFCFLDIRSPGLGDTAMYLCATSRVGLNSPLHFGNGTRLTVT.